Each of the 8 T cell receptor beta chains below was sequenced from the same sample in a study of blood T cell repertoires in COVID-19. Clones were read by immunoSEQ multiplex PCR, and TCRdb kept only the in-frame ones, dropping some. The sample lists some 140,000 clones, approximately 84% occurring once. Sequences were obtained from peripheral blood. Source of these receptors: a man in his sixties with acute or convalescent COVID-19.

The rearrangement joins TRBV5-1 to TRBJ1-6; possible D gene TRBD1, 5 bases. This CDR3 has 13 amino acids. Germline V gene lookup returns CDR1 SGHRS and CDR2 YFSETQ. Trimming removed 7 bases at V and 5 bases at J, with 10 bases between. This CDR3 is CASGHGDNSPLHF. The CDR3 region has the DNA TGCGCCAGCGGACACGGAGATAATTCACCCCTCCACTTT.

V and J are TRBV4-2 and TRBJ1-6; no definite D call. Per germline, CDR1 LGHNA and CDR2 YNFKEQ. This CDR3 region has 16 residues. V lost 0 bases to trimming and J lost 9 bases, with 15 bases between them. The CDR3 bases are TGTGCCAGCAGCCAAGATGTGGAGGCAGTCGGTTCACCCCTCCACTTT. Its protein product is CASSQDVEAVGSPLHF.

This chain links TRBV6-5 with TRBJ1-1; possibly TRBD1 for D (6 bases). With 6 bases removed from V and 5 bases from J, the gap between germline ends came to 13 bases. CDR3 size: 13 residues. CDR1 MNHEY and CDR2 SVGAGI come from the germline V gene. The CDR3 sequence: CASRREGVTEAFF. The DNA for the CDR3 is TGTGCCAGCAGAAGAGAGGGGGTTACTGAAGCTTTCTTT.

The genes are TRBV11-2 and TRBJ2-1, with a weak D call TRBD2 (6 bases). The germline gives CDR1 SGHAT, CDR2 FQNNGV. Trimming left V 2 bases short and J 8 bases short, with 16 bases between. The CDR3 covers 15 residues. CDR3 in amino acids: CASSLSSLAFYEQFF. Here the CDR3 DNA reads TGTGCCAGCAGCTTAAGTTCACTAGCTTTCTATGAGCAGTTCTTC.

Notes on this clone: Mismatch with germline at one junction end may stem from a read error. The J gene is TRBJ2-6, the V gene TRBV9; TRBD1 agrees at 9 bases. The CDR3 consists of 14 residues. CDR1 is SGDLS, CDR2 YYNGEE, per germline. The CDR3 is CASRDGDRANVLTF. The DNA of the CDR3 is TGTGCCAGCAGGGACGGGGACAGGGCGAACGTCCTGACTTTC.

This clone was counted between two and nine times. The chain uses TRBV30 and TRBJ1-1, with no clear D. This CDR3 comprises 10 residues. Germline V gives CDR1 GTSNPN, CDR2 SVGIG (reference sequence). Between the trimmed V and J ends, which lost 8 bases and 2 bases, there was a span of 6 bases. CDR3 sequence (DNA): TGTGCCGGGCAAAACACTGAAGCTTTCTTT. Its translation is CAGQNTEAFF. The full variable domain, rest sourced from reference TRBV30 and TRBJ1-1, is SQTIHQWPATLVQPVGSPLSLECTVEGTSNPNLYWYRQAAGRGLQLLFYSVGIGQISSEVPQNLSASRPQDRQFILSSKKLLLSDSGFYLCAGQNTEAFFGQGTRLTVV.

This chain links TRBV6-5 with TRBJ1-2, with 9 bases lining up with TRBD1. This CDR3 has 14 residues. V was pared by 0 bases and J by 8 bases, with 4 bases of the junction left unmatched. Germline CDR1 and CDR2: MNHEY and SVGAGI. Here the CDR3 reads CASSYSWTGDGYTF. CDR3 DNA: TGTGCCAGCAGTTACTCTTGGACAGGGGACGGCTACACCTTC.

This clone was counted once. The chain couples TRBV19 to TRBJ2-3; the match to TRBD1 covers 10 bases. V was pared by 4 bases and J by 9 bases, with 7 bases of the junction left unmatched. This CDR3 is 14 amino acids long. CDR1 is LNHDA, CDR2 SQIVND, per germline (reference sequence). CDR3 sequence reads: CASSTRDRGPTQYF. The CDR3 nucleotides are TGTGCCAGTAGTACTCGGGACAGGGGCCCCACGCAGTATTTT.